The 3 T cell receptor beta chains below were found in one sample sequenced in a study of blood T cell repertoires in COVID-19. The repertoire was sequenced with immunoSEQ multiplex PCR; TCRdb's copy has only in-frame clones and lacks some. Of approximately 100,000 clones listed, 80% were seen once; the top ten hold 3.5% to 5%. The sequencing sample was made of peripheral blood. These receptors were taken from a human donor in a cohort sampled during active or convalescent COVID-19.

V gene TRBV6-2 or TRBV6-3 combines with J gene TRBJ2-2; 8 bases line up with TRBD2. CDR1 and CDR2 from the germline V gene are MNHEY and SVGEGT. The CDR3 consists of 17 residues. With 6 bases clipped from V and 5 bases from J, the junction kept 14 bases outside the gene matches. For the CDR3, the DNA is TGTGCCAGCAGCAATATGGGCGGGGGGACCAAGACCGGGGAGCTGTTTTTT. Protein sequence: CASSNMGGGTKTGELFF.

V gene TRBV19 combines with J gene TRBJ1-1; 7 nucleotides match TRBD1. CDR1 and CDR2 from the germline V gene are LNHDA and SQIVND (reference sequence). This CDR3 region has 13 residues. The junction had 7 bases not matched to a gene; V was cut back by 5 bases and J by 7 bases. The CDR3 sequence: CASSVGTAGEAFF. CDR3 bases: TGTGCCAGTAGTGTCGGGACAGCAGGTGAAGCTTTCTTT.

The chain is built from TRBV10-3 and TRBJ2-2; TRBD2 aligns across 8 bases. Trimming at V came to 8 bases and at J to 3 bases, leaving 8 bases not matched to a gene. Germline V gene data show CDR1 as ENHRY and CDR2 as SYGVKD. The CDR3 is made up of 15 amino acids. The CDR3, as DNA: TGTGCCATCGGATCGAGCGGGGGCCACACCGGGGAGCTGTTTTTT. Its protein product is CAIGSSGGHTGELFF.